This T cell receptor beta chain derives from a study of blood T cell repertoires in COVID-19. Study-level background: The study drew acute and convalescent COVID-19 samples from the United States, Italy and Spain. T cells, B-cell-depleted T cells, or PBMCs provided the cDNA or gDNA that served as material.

In the original workflow: Estimated nucleated cell counts came from reference gene primer amplification. Some clones are missing from TCRdb's copy, which holds only in-frame ones; the method was immunoSEQ multiplex PCR. V, J and clone size reflect that table, while D and trimming were determined from the DNA. The sample includes under 30,000 clones, more than 70% of them seen just once. The germline V gene encodes CDR1 MGHRA and CDR2 YSYEKL. The CDR3 extends over 15 amino acids. Trimming took 6 bases from V and 14 from J; bases not matched to a gene: 17. The source of this sequence is a man older than 75 with active COVID-19. The rearrangement links TRBV4-1 to TRBJ1-4; 8 nucleotides match TRBD1. The sequenced sample was peripheral blood. CDR3 bases: TGCGCCAGCAGAAGACAGGACAGGGCCCCCTGGGGTCTGTTTTTT. Residues: CASRRQDRAPWGLFF.